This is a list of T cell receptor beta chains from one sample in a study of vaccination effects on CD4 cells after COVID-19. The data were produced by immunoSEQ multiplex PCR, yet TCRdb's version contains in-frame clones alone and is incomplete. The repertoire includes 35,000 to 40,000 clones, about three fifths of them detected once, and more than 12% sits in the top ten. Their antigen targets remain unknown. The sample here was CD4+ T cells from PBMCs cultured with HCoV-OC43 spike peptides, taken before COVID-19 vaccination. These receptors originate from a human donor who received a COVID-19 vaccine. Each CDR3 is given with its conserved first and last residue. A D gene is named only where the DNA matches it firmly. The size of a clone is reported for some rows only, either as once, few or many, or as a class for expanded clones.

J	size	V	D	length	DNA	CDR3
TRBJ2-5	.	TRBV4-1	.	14	TGCGCCAGCAGCGCCCAACCGGTTCCGGAGACCCAGTACTTC	CASSAQPVPETQYF
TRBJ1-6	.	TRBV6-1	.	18	TGTGCCAGCAGTGATCACGGGAACCATTACTCCTATAATTCACCCCTCCACTTT	CASSDHGNHYSYNSPLHF
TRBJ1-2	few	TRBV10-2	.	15	TGCGCCAGCAGTGAGGCCTACGGGTCTCGCTATGGCTACACCTTC	CASSEAYGSRYGYTF
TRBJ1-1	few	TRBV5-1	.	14	TGCGCCAGCAGCGTACAGGCGGGGAACACTGAAGCTTTCTTT	CASSVQAGNTEAFF
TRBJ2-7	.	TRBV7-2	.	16	TGTGCCAGCAGCCTCAATCGAGGCGGGGTGAAAAGGGAGCAGTACTTC	CASSLNRGGVKREQYF
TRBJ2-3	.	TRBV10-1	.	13	TGCGCCAGCACCAGGGAAGGATCAGATACGCAGTATTTT	CASTREGSDTQYF
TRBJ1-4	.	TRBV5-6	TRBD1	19	TGTGCCAGCAGCAAACTAGGGGGACAGGGAACTCATGGTAATGAAAAACTGTTTTTT	CASSKLGGQGTHGNEKLFF
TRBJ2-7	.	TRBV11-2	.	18	TGTGCCAGCAGCCCGAACAATAGAGACAGGAACCAACCATACGAGCAGTACTTC	CASSPNNRDRNQPYEQYF
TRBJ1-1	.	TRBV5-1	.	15	TGCGCCAGCAGCTTGAGGGCGAACTTGAACACTGAAGCTTTCTTT	CASSLRANLNTEAFF
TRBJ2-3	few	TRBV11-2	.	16	TGTGCCAGCAGCTTAGGGGCAGGAGGGAGCACAGATACGCAGTATTTT	CASSLGAGGSTDTQYF
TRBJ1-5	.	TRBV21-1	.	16	TGTGCCAGCAGCAAAGATTGTGAGGGGGCTCGACAGCCCCAGCATTTT	CASSKDCEGARQPQHF
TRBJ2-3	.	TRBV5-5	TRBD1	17	TGTGCCAGCAGCGCGATTGTCGGGACAGGGGCCACAGATACGCAGTATTTT	CASSAIVGTGATDTQYF
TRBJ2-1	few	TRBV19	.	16	TGTGCCAGTAGTATAGATGCGCAGGGGACTCACAATGAGCAGTTCTTC	CASSIDAQGTHNEQFF
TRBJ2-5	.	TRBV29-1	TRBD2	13	TGCAGCGTTGGGGAGGGGAATTGGGGGACCCAGTACTTC	CSVGEGNWGTQYF
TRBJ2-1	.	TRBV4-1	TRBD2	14	TGCGCCAGCAGCCAGGGACTAGCAGCCAATGAGCAGTTCTTC	CASSQGLAANEQFF
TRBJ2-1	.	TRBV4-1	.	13	TGCGCCAGCAGCCAAGAGGTCCTCAATGAGCAGTTCTTC	CASSQEVLNEQFF
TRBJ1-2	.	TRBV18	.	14	TGTGCCAGCTCACCACTTTACAGGGAGTACCGCTACACCTTC	CASSPLYREYRYTF
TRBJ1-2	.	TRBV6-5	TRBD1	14	TGTGCCAGCAGCGATAGGGACAGGGGGCGAGCCTACACCTTC	CASSDRDRGRAYTF
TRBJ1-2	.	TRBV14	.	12	TGTGCCAGCAGCCAAGCCAACTATGGCTACACCTTC	CASSQANYGYTF
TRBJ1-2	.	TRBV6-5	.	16	TGTGCCAGCAGTTACTCGAGTGCATTAGCTAACTATGGCTACACCTTC	CASSYSSALANYGYTF
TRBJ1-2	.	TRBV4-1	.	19	TGCGCCAGCAGCCAAGGACTTAGGGCAGGGACAAGCGGTAACTATGGCTACACCTTC	CASSQGLRAGTSGNYGYTF
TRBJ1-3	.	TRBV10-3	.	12	TGTGCCATCAGAGGGTCCGGAAACACCATATATTTT	CAIRGSGNTIYF